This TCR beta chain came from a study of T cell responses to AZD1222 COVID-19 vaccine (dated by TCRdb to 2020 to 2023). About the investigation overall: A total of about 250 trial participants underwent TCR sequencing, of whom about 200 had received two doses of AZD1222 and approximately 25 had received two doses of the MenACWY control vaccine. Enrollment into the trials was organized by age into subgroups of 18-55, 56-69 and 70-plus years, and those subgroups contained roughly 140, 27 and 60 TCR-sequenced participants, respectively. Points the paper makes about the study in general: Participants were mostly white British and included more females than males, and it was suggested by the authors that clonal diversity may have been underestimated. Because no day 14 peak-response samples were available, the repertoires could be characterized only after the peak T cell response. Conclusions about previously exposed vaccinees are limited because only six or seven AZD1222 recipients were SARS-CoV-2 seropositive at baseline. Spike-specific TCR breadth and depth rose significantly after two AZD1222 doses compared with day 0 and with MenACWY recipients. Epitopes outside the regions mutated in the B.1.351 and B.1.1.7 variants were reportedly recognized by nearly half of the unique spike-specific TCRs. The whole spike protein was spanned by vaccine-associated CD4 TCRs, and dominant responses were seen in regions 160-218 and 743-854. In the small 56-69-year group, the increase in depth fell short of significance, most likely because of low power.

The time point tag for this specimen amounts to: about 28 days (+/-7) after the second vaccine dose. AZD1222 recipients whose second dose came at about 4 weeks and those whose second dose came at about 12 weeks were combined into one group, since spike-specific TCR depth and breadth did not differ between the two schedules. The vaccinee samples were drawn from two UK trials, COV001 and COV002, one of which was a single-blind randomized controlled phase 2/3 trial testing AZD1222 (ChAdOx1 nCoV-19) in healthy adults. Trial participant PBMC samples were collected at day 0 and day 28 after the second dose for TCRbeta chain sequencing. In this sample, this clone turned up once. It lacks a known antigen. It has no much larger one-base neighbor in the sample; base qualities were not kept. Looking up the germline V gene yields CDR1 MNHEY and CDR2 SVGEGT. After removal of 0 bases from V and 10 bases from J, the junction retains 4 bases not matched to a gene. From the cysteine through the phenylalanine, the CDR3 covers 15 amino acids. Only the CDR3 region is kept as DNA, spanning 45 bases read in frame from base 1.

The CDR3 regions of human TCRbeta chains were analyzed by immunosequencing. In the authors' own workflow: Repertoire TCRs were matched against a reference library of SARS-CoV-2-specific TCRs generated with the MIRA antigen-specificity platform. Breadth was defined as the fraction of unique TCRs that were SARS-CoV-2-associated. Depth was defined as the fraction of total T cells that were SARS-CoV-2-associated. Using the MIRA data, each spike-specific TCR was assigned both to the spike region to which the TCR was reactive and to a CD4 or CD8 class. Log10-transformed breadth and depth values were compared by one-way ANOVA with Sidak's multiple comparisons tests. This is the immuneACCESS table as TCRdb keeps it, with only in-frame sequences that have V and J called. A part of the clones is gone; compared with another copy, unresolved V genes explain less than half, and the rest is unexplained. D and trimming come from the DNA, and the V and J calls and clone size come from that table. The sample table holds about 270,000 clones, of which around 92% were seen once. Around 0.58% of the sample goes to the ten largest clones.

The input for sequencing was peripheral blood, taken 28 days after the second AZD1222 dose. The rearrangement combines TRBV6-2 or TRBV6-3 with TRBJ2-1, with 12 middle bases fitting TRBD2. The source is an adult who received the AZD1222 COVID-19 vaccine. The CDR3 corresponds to CASSYSSSGGEEQFF. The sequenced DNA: TGTGCCAGCAGTTACTCGTCTAGCGGGGGGGAAGAGCAGTTCTTC.